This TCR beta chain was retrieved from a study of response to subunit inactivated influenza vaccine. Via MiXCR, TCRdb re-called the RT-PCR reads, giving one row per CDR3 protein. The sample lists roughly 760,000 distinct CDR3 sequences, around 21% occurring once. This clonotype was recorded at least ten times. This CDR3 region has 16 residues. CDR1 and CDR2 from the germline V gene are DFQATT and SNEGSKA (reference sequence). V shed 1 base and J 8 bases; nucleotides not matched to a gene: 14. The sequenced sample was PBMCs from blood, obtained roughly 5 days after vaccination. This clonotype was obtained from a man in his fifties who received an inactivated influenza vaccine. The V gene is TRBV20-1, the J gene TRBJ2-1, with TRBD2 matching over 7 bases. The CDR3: CSARGKGGSDSYEQFF. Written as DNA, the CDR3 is TGCAGTGCTAGAGGGAAGGGCGGGAGCGATTCCTATGAGCAGTTCTTC.